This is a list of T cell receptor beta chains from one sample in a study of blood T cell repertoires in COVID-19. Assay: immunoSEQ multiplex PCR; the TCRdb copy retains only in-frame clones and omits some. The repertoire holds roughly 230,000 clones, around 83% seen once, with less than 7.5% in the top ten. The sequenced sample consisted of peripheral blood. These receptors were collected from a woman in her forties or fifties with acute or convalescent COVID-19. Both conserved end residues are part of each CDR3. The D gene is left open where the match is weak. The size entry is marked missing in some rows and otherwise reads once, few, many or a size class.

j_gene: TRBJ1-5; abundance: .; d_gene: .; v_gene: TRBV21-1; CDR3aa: CAKGLYGQPQHF; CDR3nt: TGTGCCAAAGGACTCTACGGTCAGCCCCAGCATTTT
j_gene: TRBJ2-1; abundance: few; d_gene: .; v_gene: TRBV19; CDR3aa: CASSMLAGRNSYNEQFF; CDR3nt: TGTGCCAGTAGTATGTTGGCGGGGCGCAATTCCTACAATGAGCAGTTCTTC
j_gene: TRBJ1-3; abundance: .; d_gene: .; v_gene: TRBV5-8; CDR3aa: CASSLVYRSRSTGNTIYF; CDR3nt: TGTGCCAGCAGCTTGGTCTATCGGTCGCGGTCTACTGGAAACACCATATATTTT
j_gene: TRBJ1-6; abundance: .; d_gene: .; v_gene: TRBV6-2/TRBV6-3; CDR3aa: CASSYRGDGNSPLHF; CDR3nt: TGTGCCAGCAGTTACCGGGGGGACGGTAATTCACCCCTCCACTTT
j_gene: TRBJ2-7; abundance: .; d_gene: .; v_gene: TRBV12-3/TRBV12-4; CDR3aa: CASSDIVSYEQYF; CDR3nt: TGTGCCAGCAGTGACATTGTCTCCTACGAGCAGTACTTC
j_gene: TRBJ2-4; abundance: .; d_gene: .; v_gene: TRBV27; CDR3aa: CASSLEGSPKSPKNIQYF; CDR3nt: TGTGCCAGCAGTTTAGAGGGCTCCCCCAAAAGTCCCAAAAACATTCAGTACTTC
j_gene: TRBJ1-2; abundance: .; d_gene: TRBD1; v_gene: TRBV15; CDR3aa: CATSREGGDGYTF; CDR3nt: TGTGCCACCAGCAGGGAAGGGGGCGACGGCTACACCTTC
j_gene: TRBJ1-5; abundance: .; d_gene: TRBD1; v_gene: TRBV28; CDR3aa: CASIARSGGHQPQHF; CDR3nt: TGTGCCAGCATCGCAAGGTCAGGGGGCCATCAGCCCCAGCATTTT
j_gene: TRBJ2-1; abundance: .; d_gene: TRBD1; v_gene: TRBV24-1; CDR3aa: CAAGGQARSEQFF; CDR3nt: TGTGCCGCGGGCGGACAGGCGAGAAGTGAGCAGTTCTTC
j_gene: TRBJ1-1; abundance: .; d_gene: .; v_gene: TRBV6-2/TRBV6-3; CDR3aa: CASSSKIRGTEAFF; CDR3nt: TGTGCCAGCAGTTCTAAGATCAGGGGTACTGAAGCTTTCTTT
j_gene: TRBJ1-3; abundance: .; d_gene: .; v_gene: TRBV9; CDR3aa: CASSVARSGNTIYF; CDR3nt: TGTGCCAGCAGCGTAGCCCGGTCTGGAAACACCATATATTTT
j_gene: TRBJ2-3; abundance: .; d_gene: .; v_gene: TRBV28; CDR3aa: CASSFFRRSSTDTQYF; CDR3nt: TGTGCCAGCAGTTTCTTTCGGAGATCTAGCACAGATACGCAGTATTTT
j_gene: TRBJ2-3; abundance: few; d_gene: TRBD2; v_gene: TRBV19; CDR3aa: CASNGERGSRGDTQYF; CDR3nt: TGTGCCAGTAATGGCGAGCGCGGGAGTAGGGGAGATACGCAGTATTTT
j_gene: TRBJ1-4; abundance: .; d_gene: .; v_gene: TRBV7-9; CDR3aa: CASSYDRGINEKLFF; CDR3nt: TGTGCCAGCAGCTACGACAGAGGTATTAATGAAAAACTGTTTTTT
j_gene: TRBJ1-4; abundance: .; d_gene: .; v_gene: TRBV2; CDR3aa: CASSASTNEKLFF; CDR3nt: TGTGCCAGCAGTGCGTCTACTAATGAAAAACTGTTTTTT
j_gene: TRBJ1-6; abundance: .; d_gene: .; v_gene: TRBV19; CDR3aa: CASSTHGGINSPLHF; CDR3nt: TGTGCCAGTAGTACCCATGGAGGGATCAATTCACCCCTCCACTTT
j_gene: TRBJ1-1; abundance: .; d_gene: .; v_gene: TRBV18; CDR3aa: CASSLTDRLNTEAFF; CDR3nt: TGTGCCAGCTCACTGACTGACAGGTTGAACACTGAAGCTTTCTTT
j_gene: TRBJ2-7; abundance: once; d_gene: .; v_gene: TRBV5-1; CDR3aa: CASSLADTYEQYF; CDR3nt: TGCGCCAGCAGCTTGGCCGACACCTACGAGCAGTACTTC
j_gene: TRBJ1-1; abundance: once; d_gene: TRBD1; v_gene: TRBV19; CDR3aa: CASLGTAEAFF; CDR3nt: TGTGCCAGTCTTGGGACAGCTGAAGCTTTCTTT
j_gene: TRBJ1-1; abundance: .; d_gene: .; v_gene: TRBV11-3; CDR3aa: CASSPGTWDTEAFF; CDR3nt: TGTGCCAGCAGCCCAGGGACATGGGACACTGAAGCTTTCTTT